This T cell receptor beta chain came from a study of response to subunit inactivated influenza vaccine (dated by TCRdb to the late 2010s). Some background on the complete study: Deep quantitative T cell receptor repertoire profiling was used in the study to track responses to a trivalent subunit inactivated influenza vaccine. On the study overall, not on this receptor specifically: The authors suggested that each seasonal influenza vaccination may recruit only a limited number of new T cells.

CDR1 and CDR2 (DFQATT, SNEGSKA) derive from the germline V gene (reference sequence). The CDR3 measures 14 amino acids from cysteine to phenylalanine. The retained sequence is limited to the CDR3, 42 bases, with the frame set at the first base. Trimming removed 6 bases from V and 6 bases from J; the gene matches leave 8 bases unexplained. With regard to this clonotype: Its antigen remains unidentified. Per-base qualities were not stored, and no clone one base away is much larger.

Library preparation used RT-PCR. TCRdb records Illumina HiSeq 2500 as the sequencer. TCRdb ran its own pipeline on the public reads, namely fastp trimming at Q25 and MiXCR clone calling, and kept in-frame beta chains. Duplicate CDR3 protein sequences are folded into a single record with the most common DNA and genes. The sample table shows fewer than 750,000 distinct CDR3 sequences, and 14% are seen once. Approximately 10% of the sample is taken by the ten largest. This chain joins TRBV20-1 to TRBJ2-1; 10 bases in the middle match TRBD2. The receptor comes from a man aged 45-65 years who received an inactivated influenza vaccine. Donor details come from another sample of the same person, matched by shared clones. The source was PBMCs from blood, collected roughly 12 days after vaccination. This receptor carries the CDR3 CSARTSGPTNEQFF. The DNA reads TGCAGTGCCAGGACTAGCGGACCTACCAATGAGCAGTTCTTC.